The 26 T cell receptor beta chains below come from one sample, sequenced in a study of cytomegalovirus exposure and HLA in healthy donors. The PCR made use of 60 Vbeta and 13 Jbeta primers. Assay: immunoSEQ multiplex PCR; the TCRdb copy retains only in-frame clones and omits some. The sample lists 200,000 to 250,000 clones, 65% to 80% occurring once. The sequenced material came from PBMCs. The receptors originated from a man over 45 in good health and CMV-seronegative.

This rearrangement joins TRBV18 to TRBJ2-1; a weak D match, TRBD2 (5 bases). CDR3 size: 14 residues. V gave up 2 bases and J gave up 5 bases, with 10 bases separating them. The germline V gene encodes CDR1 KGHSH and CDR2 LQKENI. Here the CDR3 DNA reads TGTGCCAGCTCACCAGGCAGCGGAAACAATGAGCAGTTCTTC. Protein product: CASSPGSGNNEQFF.

CDR3 protein: CASRLGLSYNEQFF. Written as DNA, the CDR3 is TGTGCCAGCAGGTTGGGACTCTCCTACAATGAGCAGTTCTTC. The J gene is TRBJ2-1, the V gene TRBV6-5, with D possibly being TRBD2 (6 bases). The CDR3 covers 14 residues. CDR1 and CDR2 from the germline V gene are MNHEY and SVGAGI. V gave up 6 bases and J gave up 0 bases, with 9 bases separating them.

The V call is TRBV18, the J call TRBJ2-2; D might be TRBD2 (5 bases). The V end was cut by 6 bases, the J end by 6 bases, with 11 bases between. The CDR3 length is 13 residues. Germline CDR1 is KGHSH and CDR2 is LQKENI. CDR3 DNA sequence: TGTGCCAGCTCCCTCGGGGAGCCCGGGGAGCTGTTTTTT. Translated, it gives CASSLGEPGELFF.

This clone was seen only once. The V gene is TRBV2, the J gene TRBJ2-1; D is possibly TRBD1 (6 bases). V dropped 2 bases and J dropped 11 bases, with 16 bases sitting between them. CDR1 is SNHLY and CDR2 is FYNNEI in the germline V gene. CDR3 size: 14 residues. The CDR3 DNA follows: TGTGCCAGCAGTGAATCGGCTAGATGGGGGCAGCAGTTCTTC. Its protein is CASSESARWGQQFF.

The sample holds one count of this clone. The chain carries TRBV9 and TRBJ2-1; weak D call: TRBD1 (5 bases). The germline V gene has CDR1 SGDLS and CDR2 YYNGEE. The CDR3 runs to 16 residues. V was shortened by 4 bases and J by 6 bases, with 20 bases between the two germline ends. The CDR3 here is CASSPPGIERTNEQFF. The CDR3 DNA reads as TGTGCCAGCAGCCCACCAGGGATAGAGAGAACCAATGAGCAGTTCTTC.

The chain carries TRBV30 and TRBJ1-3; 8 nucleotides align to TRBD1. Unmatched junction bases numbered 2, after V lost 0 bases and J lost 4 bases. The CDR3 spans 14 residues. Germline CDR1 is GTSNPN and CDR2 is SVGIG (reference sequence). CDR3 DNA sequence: TGTGCCTGGAGTGTGGGGACAGGAGGAAACACCATATATTTT. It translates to CAWSVGTGGNTIYF.

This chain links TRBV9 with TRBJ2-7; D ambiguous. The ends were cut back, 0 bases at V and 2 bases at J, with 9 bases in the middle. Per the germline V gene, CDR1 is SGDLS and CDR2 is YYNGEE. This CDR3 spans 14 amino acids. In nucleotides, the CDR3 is TGTGCCAGCAGCGTAGGTACAGCCACCTACGAGCAGTACTTC. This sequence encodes CASSVGTATYEQYF.

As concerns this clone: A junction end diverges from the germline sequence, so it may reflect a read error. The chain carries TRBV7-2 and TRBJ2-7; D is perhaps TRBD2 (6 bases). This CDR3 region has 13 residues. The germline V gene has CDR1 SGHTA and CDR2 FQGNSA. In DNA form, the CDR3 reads TGTGCCAGCAGCTTAGTGCCAGCGGGTCGGAAGAACTTC. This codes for CASSLVPAGRKNF.

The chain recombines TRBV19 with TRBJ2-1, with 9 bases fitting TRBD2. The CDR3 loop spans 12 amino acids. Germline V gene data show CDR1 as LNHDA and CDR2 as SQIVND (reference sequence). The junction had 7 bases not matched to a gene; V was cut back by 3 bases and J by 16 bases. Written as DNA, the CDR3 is TGTGCCAGTAGTATGTTCGGCGGGAGGGCTTTCTTC. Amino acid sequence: CASSMFGGRAFF. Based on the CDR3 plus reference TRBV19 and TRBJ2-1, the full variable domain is DGGITQSPKYLFRKEGQNVTLSCEQNLNHDAMYWYRQDPGQGLRLIYYSQIVNDFQKGDIAEGYSVSREKKESFPLTVTSAQKNPTAFYLCASSMFGGRAFFGPGTRLTVL.

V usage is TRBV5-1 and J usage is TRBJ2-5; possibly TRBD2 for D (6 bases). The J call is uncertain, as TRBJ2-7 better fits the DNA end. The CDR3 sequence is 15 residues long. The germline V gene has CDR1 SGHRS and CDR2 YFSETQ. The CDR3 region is CASSLVPGEIYEQYF. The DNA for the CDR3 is TGCGCCAGCAGCTTGGTTCCGGGAGAAATCTACGAGCAGTACTTC.

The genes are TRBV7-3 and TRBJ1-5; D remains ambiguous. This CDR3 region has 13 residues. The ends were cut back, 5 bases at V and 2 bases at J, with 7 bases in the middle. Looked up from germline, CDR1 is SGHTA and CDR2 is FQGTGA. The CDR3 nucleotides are TGTGCCAGCAGCCCCACGGGCAATCAGCCCCAGCATTTT. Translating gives CASSPTGNQPQHF.

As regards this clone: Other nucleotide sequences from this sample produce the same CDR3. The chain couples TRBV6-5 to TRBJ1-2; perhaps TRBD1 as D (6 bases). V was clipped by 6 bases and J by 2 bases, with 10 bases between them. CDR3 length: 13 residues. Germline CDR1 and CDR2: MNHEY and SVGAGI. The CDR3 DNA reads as TGTGCCAGCAGCCCCGGACAGAACTATGGCTACACCTTC. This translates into CASSPGQNYGYTF.

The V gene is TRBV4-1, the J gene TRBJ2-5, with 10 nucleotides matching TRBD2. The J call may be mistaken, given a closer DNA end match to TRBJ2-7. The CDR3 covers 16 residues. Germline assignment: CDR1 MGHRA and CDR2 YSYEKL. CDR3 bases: TGCGCCAGCAGCCAAGTTGTACTAGCGGGAAGGGTCGAGCAGTACTTC. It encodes CASSQVVLAGRVEQYF.

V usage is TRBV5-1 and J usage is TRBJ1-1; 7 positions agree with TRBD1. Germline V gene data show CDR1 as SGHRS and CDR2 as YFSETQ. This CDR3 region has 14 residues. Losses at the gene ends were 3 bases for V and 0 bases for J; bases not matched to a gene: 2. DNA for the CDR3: TGCGCCAGCAGCTGGACAGGAGTGAACACTGAAGCTTTCTTT. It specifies CASSWTGVNTEAFF.

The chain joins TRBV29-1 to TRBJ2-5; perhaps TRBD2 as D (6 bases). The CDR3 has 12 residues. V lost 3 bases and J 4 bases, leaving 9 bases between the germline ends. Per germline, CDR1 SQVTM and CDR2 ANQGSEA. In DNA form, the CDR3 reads TGCAGCGTTGATGGAGGGTTAGAGACCCAGTACTTC. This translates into CSVDGGLETQYF.

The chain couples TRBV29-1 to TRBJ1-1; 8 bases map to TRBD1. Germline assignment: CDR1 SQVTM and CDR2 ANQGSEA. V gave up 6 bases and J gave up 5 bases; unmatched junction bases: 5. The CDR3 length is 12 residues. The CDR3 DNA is TGCAGCGTCGAGGACAGGGAGACTGAAGCTTTCTTT. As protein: CSVEDRETEAFF.

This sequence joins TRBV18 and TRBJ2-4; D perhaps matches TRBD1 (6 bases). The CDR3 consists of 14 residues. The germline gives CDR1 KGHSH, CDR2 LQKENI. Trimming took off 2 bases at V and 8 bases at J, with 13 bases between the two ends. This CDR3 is CASSPTLDRYIQYF. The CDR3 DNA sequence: TGTGCCAGCTCACCAACTTTGGACAGATACATTCAGTACTTC.

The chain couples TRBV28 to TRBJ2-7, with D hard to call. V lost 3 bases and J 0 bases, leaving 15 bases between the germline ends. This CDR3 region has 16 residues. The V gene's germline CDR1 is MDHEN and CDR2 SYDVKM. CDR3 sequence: CASSFLMASSSYEQYF. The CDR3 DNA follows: TGTGCCAGCAGTTTTTTGATGGCCTCCAGCTCCTACGAGCAGTACTTC.

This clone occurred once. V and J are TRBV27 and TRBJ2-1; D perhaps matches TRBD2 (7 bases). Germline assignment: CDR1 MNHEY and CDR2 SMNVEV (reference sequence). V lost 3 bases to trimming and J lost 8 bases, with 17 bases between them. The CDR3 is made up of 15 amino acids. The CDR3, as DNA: TGTGCCAGCAGTTTCCGGGGGAGGGGGGGAGATGAGCAGTTCTTC. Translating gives CASSFRGRGGDEQFF.

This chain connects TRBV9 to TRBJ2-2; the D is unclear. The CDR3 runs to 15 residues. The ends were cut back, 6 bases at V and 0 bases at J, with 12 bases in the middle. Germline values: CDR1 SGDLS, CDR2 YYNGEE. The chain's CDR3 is CASTITSANTGELFF. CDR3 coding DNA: TGTGCCAGCACCATCACCAGCGCGAACACCGGGGAGCTGTTTTTT.

The CDR3 DNA follows: TGTGCCATCAGTCCCGGGGACAGGGCAATGGGAGAGACCCAGTACTTC. This sequence encodes CAISPGDRAMGETQYF. This chain joins TRBV10-3 and TRBJ2-5; TRBD1 matches 9 bases. V shed 5 bases, J shed 4 bases, and the junction held 11 bases outside the gene matches. The CDR3 is 16 amino acids. The germline V gene has CDR1 ENHRY and CDR2 SYGVKD.

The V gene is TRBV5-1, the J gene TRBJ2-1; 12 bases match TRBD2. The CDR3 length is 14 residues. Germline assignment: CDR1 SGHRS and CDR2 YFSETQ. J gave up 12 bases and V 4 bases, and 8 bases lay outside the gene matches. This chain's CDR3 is CASSAVASGGAQFF. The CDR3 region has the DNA TGCGCCAGCAGCGCGGTTGCTAGCGGGGGGGCGCAGTTCTTC.

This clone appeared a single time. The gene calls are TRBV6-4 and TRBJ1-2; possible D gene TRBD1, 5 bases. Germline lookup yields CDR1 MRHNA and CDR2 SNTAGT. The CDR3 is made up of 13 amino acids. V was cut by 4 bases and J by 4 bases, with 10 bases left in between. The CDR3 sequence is CASSVGRGYGYTF. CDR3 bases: TGTGCCAGCAGTGTAGGAAGGGGCTATGGCTACACCTTC.

CDR3 bases: TGTGCCAGACCGGACAGGGGGGGCACTGAAGCTTTCTTT. This gives the protein CARPDRGGTEAFF. The rearrangement links TRBV19 to TRBJ1-1; TRBD1 agrees at 10 bases. The V gene end was trimmed by 9 bases and the J gene end by 4 bases; junction bases not matched to a gene: 5. The CDR3 spans 13 residues. Germline values: CDR1 LNHDA, CDR2 SQIVND (reference sequence).

The CDR3 region has the DNA TGTGCCAGCCGACAGGGGGCTGGAAACACCATATATTTT. As protein: CASRQGAGNTIYF. V is TRBV14 and J is TRBJ1-3; 9 bases fit TRBD1. The CDR3 is 13 residues long. Trimming at V came to 8 bases and at J to 2 bases, leaving 1 base not matched to a gene. CDR1 is SGHDN, CDR2 FVKESK, per germline.

CDR3 protein: CASSPGTSGDNEQFF. For the CDR3, the DNA is TGTGCCAGCTCACCCGGGACTAGCGGTGACAATGAGCAGTTCTTC. The chain couples TRBV18 to TRBJ2-1; the match to TRBD2 covers 11 bases. The trim removed 3 bases at V and 5 bases at J, leaving 3 bases unmatched. Germline CDR1 KGHSH, CDR2 LQKENI. The CDR3 runs 15 residues.